This T cell receptor (beta chain) was identified during a study of radiotherapy plus CTLA-4 blockade in lung cancer. The wider study: Patients showed objective responses in under 20% of cases, and disease control was achieved by 25% to 35%.

The CDR3 length is 17 residues. Trimming took 4 bases from V and 5 from J, leaving 24 bases between them. The V gene's germline CDR1 is SGHNT and CDR2 YYREEE (reference sequence). Repertoires were generated with immunoSEQ multiplex PCR, while TCRdb's copy carries only in-frame clones and drops some. The table includes over 85,000 clones, about 90% detected once. The count of this clone is one. Focal radiation and CTLA-4 blockade (ipilimumab) were tested in chemo-refractory metastatic non-small-cell lung cancer patients. This receptor was taken from a human donor with non-small cell lung cancer that progressed on radiotherapy plus ipilimumab. Specimen: peripheral blood, collected from a patient treated with radiotherapy plus ipilimumab. The J gene is TRBJ1-2, the V gene TRBV5-4, with a possible D match to TRBD1 (6 bases). The CDR3 protein is CASSPPSMGAITYGYTF. The CDR3 DNA follows: TGTGCCAGCAGCCCGCCGAGTATGGGGGCCATTACGTATGGCTACACCTTC.